This is a list of T cell receptor beta chains from one sample in a study of Tregs in tolerant kidney transplant recipients. Generated by immunoSEQ multiplex PCR, the TCRdb table keeps only in-frame clones and is missing some. Of tens of thousands of clones in the sample, around 83% were seen once. Input material: CD4+ T cells from blood. Every receptor here comes from a human donor in good health. Both conserved end residues are trimmed from each CDR3. The order of the fields is J gene, V gene, D gene, CDR3 protein. The D gene is left open where the match is weak.

j_call: TRBJ1-1; v_call: TRBV4-3; d_call: TRBD1; cdr3_aa: ASSQDRGRAEAF
j_call: TRBJ1-4; v_call: TRBV5-1; d_call: .; cdr3_aa: ASSLIFSGATNEKLF
j_call: TRBJ1-6; v_call: TRBV7-2; d_call: .; cdr3_aa: ASSLSPNSPLH
j_call: TRBJ1-1; v_call: TRBV7-2; d_call: .; cdr3_aa: ASSRMGQNTEAF
j_call: TRBJ2-5; v_call: TRBV13; d_call: .; cdr3_aa: ASSSRTVQETQY
j_call: TRBJ1-1; v_call: TRBV7-9; d_call: .; cdr3_aa: ASSSSQVASRHTEAF
j_call: TRBJ1-1; v_call: TRBV6-5; d_call: .; cdr3_aa: ARTYRLQNTEAF
j_call: TRBJ2-1; v_call: TRBV7-2; d_call: .; cdr3_aa: ASSRSGPQF
j_call: TRBJ1-2; v_call: TRBV5-6; d_call: .; cdr3_aa: ASSQGYYGYT
j_call: TRBJ1-2; v_call: TRBV18; d_call: .; cdr3_aa: ASSPRPLDGYT
j_call: TRBJ2-5; v_call: TRBV9; d_call: TRBD2; cdr3_aa: ASSGDGAGGGETQY
j_call: TRBJ1-1; v_call: TRBV4-2; d_call: .; cdr3_aa: ASSQEAYTEAF
j_call: TRBJ1-2; v_call: TRBV5-1; d_call: .; cdr3_aa: ASSLQDNFYGYT
j_call: TRBJ2-5; v_call: TRBV6-5; d_call: TRBD2; cdr3_aa: AISGFSGGETQY
j_call: TRBJ1-2; v_call: TRBV6-6; d_call: .; cdr3_aa: ASSYSGDYGYT
j_call: TRBJ2-2; v_call: TRBV29-1; d_call: .; cdr3_aa: SVQGGPNTGELF
j_call: TRBJ2-2; v_call: TRBV15; d_call: .; cdr3_aa: ATSRDGTGELF
j_call: TRBJ1-1; v_call: TRBV7-2; d_call: TRBD1; cdr3_aa: ASTPLGQEITEAF
j_call: TRBJ1-1; v_call: TRBV10-2; d_call: .; cdr3_aa: ASSESYWSDTEAF
j_call: TRBJ2-2; v_call: TRBV7-8; d_call: .; cdr3_aa: ASSLDAGSTGELF
j_call: TRBJ2-7; v_call: TRBV19; d_call: TRBD2; cdr3_aa: ASSIGGGSVSYEQY
j_call: TRBJ2-7; v_call: TRBV11-2; d_call: .; cdr3_aa: ASSLDSGGFSYEQY
j_call: TRBJ1-3; v_call: TRBV4-1; d_call: .; cdr3_aa: ASSQIDMGIRGTIY
j_call: TRBJ2-1; v_call: TRBV7-2; d_call: TRBD1; cdr3_aa: ASSLGDRPNEQF
j_call: TRBJ2-1; v_call: TRBV18; d_call: .; cdr3_aa: ASSPYNEQF
j_call: TRBJ1-1; v_call: TRBV6-1; d_call: .; cdr3_aa: ASSRVAMVNTEAF
j_call: TRBJ1-2; v_call: TRBV5-4; d_call: .; cdr3_aa: ASSPTPGVIYGYT
j_call: TRBJ1-3; v_call: TRBV7-8; d_call: TRBD1; cdr3_aa: ASSALTQGVNTIY
j_call: TRBJ2-1; v_call: TRBV28; d_call: .; cdr3_aa: ASTGGRENEQF
j_call: TRBJ1-2; v_call: TRBV6-5; d_call: .; cdr3_aa: ASSKPGNLHGYT
j_call: TRBJ2-7; v_call: TRBV11-1; d_call: .; cdr3_aa: ASSLEDYHEQY
j_call: TRBJ1-1; v_call: TRBV19; d_call: .; cdr3_aa: ASSPQPTNTEAF
j_call: TRBJ2-3; v_call: TRBV7-9; d_call: .; cdr3_aa: ASSSGTSGHTDTQY
j_call: TRBJ1-1; v_call: TRBV27; d_call: .; cdr3_aa: ASRAYRDTEAF
j_call: TRBJ1-3; v_call: TRBV6-5; d_call: .; cdr3_aa: ASSYQQGSGNTIY
j_call: TRBJ2-1; v_call: TRBV10-2; d_call: .; cdr3_aa: ASARLENEQF
j_call: TRBJ1-5; v_call: TRBV6-6; d_call: TRBD1; cdr3_aa: ASSLTGVVQPQH
j_call: TRBJ2-3; v_call: TRBV4-3; d_call: .; cdr3_aa: ASSQVGPDTQY
j_call: TRBJ1-2; v_call: TRBV4-3; d_call: .; cdr3_aa: ASSQQHRANGYT
j_call: TRBJ2-7; v_call: TRBV9; d_call: .; cdr3_aa: ASSEGPLTHYEQY
j_call: TRBJ2-5; v_call: TRBV10-3; d_call: TRBD2; cdr3_aa: AISGFSGGETQY
j_call: TRBJ2-1; v_call: TRBV11-2; d_call: TRBD2; cdr3_aa: ASSTISGGVYNEQF
j_call: TRBJ1-2; v_call: TRBV7-8; d_call: TRBD1; cdr3_aa: ASSLSTTGVGYT
j_call: TRBJ2-5; v_call: TRBV2; d_call: .; cdr3_aa: ASSEPRQETQY
j_call: TRBJ1-1; v_call: TRBV19; d_call: TRBD1; cdr3_aa: ASTQGALNTEAF
j_call: TRBJ2-1; v_call: TRBV5-5; d_call: .; cdr3_aa: ASSLQGPHNEQF
j_call: TRBJ1-2; v_call: TRBV5-1; d_call: .; cdr3_aa: ASSLAVGDGYT
j_call: TRBJ2-2; v_call: TRBV5-6; d_call: .; cdr3_aa: ASSPFPGANTGELF